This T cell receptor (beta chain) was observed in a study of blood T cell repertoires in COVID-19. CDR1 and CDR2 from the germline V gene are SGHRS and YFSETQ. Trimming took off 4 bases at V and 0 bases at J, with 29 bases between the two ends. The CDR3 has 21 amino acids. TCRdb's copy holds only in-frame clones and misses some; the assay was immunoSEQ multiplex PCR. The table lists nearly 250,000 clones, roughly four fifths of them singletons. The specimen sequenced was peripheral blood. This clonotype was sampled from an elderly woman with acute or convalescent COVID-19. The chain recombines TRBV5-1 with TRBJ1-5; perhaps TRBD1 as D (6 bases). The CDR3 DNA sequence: TGCGCCAGCAGCCAGACGATAGGACAAAGCGGAAGGGGGTATAGCAATCAGCCCCAGCATTTT. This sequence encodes CASSQTIGQSGRGYSNQPQHF.